Presented here are 2 T cell receptor beta chains from one specimen sequenced in a study of control samples from healthy donors and cancer patients. Method: immunoSEQ multiplex PCR; TCRdb's copy keeps in-frame clones and lacks some. The sample lists a few hundred thousand clones; around nine tenths were seen once. The sequencing sample was made of PBMCs. The receptors were gathered from a man aged 35 to 55 with head and neck cancer.

This chain connects TRBV7-2 to TRBJ1-6, with D unresolved. V was cut by 1 base and J by 0 bases, with 16 bases left in between. The CDR3 is 19 amino acids. CDR1 and CDR2 from the germline V gene are SGHTA and FQGNSA. The DNA of the CDR3 is TGTGCCAGCAGCTTAGTGGTCGAATGGGGAAGCTCCTATAATTCACCCCTCCACTTT. As protein: CASSLVVEWGSSYNSPLHF.

Here the CDR3 DNA reads TGTGCCAGCCTAAATAGCGGGGACGGCTACACCTTC. This codes for CASLNSGDGYTF. J is TRBJ1-2 and V is TRBV4-2; TRBD1 might be the D (5 bases). Looked up from germline, CDR1 is LGHNA and CDR2 is YNFKEQ. CDR3 length equals 12 residues. Trimming cost V 8 bases and J 8 bases, with 15 bases left between them.